The 12 T cell receptor beta chains listed next were all sequenced from one sample in a study of shared clonotypes between healthy human individuals. Libraries were prepared by immunoSEQ multiplex PCR; TCRdb keeps only in-frame clonotypes and omits some of them. The table lists around 1.9 million clones, roughly 93% of them singletons. Cells designated naive CD8 were CD45RO-negative and were positively selected for CCR7, with terminally differentiated effector memory CD45RA+ cells excluded. The sequenced sample consisted of naive CD8+ T cells from PBMCs. These receptor sequences come from a man younger than 35 in good health. Some clones in this sample may be carry-over from other donors' samples.

The J gene is TRBJ1-1, the V gene TRBV20-1; a possible D gene is TRBD1 (6 bases). The CDR3 is 11 amino acids. Germline lookup yields CDR1 DFQATT and CDR2 SNEGSKA (reference sequence). V shed 5 bases and J shed 3 bases, with 7 bases lying between them. Written as DNA, the CDR3 is TGCAGTGCTTGGACAGACACTGAAGCTTTCTTT. This translates into CSAWTDTEAFF.

The V call is TRBV30, the J call TRBJ2-2; D gene ambiguous. V lost 6 bases and J lost 2, with 13 bases in between. Germline V gene data show CDR1 as GTSNPN and CDR2 as SVGIG (reference sequence). The CDR3 is made up of 14 amino acids. The CDR3 DNA follows: TGTGCCTGCCTAAAGGTGGCAAACACCGGGGAGCTGTTTTTT. It is translated as CACLKVANTGELFF.

This chain connects TRBV28 to TRBJ2-1, with D possibly TRBD2 on 6 matching bases. V lost 6 bases and J lost 0, with 15 bases in between. Germline V gene sequence: CDR1 MDHEN, CDR2 SYDVKM. The CDR3 loop spans 16 amino acids. CDR3 amino acids: CASRSRTKSSYNEQFF. The CDR3 DNA reads TGTGCCAGCAGATCCCGGACTAAGAGCTCCTACAATGAGCAGTTCTTC. The whole variable domain, filled in from reference TRBV28 and TRBJ2-1, reads DVKVTQSSRYLVKRTGEKVFLECVQDMDHENMFWYRQDPGLGLRLIYFSYDVKMKEKGDIPEGYSVSREKKERFSLILESASTNQTSMYLCASRSRTKSSYNEQFFGPGTRLTVL.

The CDR3: CASSIAGQGDFNNEQFF. For the CDR3, the DNA is TGTGCCAGTAGTATAGCGGGACAGGGCGATTTTAACAATGAGCAGTTCTTC. This sequence joins TRBV19 and TRBJ2-1; 9 nucleotides align to TRBD1. Germline V gives CDR1 LNHDA, CDR2 SQIVND (reference sequence). Trimming removed 1 base from V and 5 bases from J; junction bases left unmatched: 9. This CDR3 region has 17 residues.

The chain combines TRBV5-1 with TRBJ1-2; D gene uncertain. V was cut by 1 base and J by 0 bases, with 7 bases left in between. Germline CDR1 and CDR2: SGHRS and YFSETQ. CDR3 length: 14 residues. The CDR3 sequence is CASSLWAANYGYTF. DNA for the CDR3: TGCGCCAGCAGCTTGTGGGCAGCTAACTATGGCTACACCTTC.

J is TRBJ1-2 and V is TRBV29-1; D unresolved. Germline V CDR1 and CDR2: SQVTM, ANQGSEA. The CDR3 loop spans 13 amino acids. The V gene lost 3 bases and the J gene lost 8 bases, with 16 bases spanning the gap. This chain's CDR3 is CSVDLGPLEGYTF. CDR3 DNA: TGCAGCGTTGATCTAGGACCCCTTGAGGGCTACACCTTC.

This clone was detected once. V and J are TRBV5-1 and TRBJ2-2; D is possibly TRBD2 (7 bases). The CDR3 extends over 19 amino acids. Looked up from germline, CDR1 is SGHRS and CDR2 is YFSETQ. V was pared by 4 bases and J by 4 bases, with 26 bases between. As DNA, the CDR3 is TGCGCCAGCAGCCCCGATTTGCGGGGGCGAACGTCGAGCACCGGGGAGCTGTTTTTT. Translating it yields CASSPDLRGRTSSTGELFF.

This clone has just one count. The chain uses TRBV9 and TRBJ2-1; D uncertain. This CDR3 spans 16 amino acids. Germline-derived CDR1 and CDR2 are SGDLS and YYNGEE. The ends were cut back, 4 bases at V and 7 bases at J, with 21 bases in the middle. Here the CDR3 DNA reads TGTGCCAGCAGCCCCCTTAACCACGGAGTGGGAAATGAGCAGTTCTTC. Translation: CASSPLNHGVGNEQFF.

In regard to this clone: Other DNA sequences in the sample encode the same CDR3. The chain combines TRBV27 with TRBJ2-7; 7 bases match TRBD2. J was trimmed by 7 bases and V by 0 bases; bases with no gene match: 3. Germline-derived CDR1 and CDR2 are MNHEY and SMNVEV (reference sequence). This CDR3 has 13 residues. The CDR3 loop reads CASSLSFGGEQYF. DNA for the CDR3: TGTGCCAGCAGTTTATCGTTCGGGGGGGAGCAGTACTTC.

The gene calls are TRBV19 and TRBJ2-1, with D unclear. V dropped 2 bases and J dropped 0 bases, with 8 bases sitting between them. CDR1 is LNHDA and CDR2 is SQIVND in the germline V gene (reference sequence). The CDR3 runs 15 residues. CDR3 in amino acids: CASSISVHSYNEQFF. Written as DNA, the CDR3 is TGTGCCAGTAGTATAAGTGTCCACTCCTACAATGAGCAGTTCTTC.

The chain recombines TRBV7-9 with TRBJ2-5, with 10 positions matching TRBD1. CDR1 SEHNR and CDR2 FQNEAQ come from the germline V gene (reference sequence). There are 16 residues in the CDR3. The ends lost 1 base at V and 1 base at J; junction bases unmatched: 3. For the CDR3, the DNA is TGTGCCAGCAGCTTAGTTGGGACAGGGGTCCAAGAGACCCAGTACTTC. Residues: CASSLVGTGVQETQYF.

As concerns this clone: The sample has other DNA sequences that encode this CDR3 too. The chain recombines TRBV9 with TRBJ1-2, with TRBD1 matching over 9 bases. Germline CDR1 and CDR2: SGDLS and YYNGEE. Germline trimming cut 3 bases from V and 8 bases from J; bases unmatched to any gene: 2. The CDR3 has 12 residues. The CDR3 here is CASSGDRVGYTF. CDR3 bases: TGTGCCAGCAGCGGGGACAGGGTCGGCTACACCTTC.